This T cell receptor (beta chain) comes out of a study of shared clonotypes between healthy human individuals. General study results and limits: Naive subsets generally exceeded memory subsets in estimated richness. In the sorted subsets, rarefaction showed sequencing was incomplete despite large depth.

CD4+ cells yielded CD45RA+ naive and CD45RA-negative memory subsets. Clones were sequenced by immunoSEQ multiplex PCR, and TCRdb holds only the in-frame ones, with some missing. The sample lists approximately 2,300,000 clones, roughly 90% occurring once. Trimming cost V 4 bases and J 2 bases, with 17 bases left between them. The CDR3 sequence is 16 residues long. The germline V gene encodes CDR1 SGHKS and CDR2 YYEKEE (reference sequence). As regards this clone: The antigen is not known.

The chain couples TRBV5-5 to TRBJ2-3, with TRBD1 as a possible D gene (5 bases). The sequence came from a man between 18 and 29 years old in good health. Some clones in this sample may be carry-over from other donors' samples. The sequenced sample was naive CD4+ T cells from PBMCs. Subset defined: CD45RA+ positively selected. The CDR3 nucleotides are TGTGCCAGCAGCCAGCCATGGGTGGGGCCCACAGATACGCAGTATTTT. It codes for CASSQPWVGPTDTQYF.